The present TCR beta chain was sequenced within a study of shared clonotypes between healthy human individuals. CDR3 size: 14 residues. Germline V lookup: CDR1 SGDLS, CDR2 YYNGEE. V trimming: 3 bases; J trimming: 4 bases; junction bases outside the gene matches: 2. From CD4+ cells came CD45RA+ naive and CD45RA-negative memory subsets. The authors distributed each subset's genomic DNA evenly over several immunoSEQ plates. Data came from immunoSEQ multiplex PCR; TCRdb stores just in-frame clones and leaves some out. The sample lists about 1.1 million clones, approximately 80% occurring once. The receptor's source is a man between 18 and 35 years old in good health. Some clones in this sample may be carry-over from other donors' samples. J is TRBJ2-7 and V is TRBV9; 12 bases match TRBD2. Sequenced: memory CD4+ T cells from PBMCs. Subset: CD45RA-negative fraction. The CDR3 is CASSAGTSGYEQYF. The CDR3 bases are TGTGCCAGCAGCGCCGGGACTAGCGGGTACGAGCAGTACTTC.